The 11 T cell receptor beta chains below were found in one sample sequenced in a study of blood T cell repertoires in COVID-19. Measured with immunoSEQ multiplex PCR; TCRdb has only the in-frame clones, and not every one. The sample records 210,000 or so clones, 65% to 85% being singletons. Material: peripheral blood. All receptors come from a woman in her twenties or thirties with COVID-19, enrolled during active disease.

The gene calls are TRBV27 and TRBJ1-5; D unresolved. CDR3 size: 13 residues. V lost 2 bases, J lost 7 bases, and 9 bases lay in between. Germline V gene sequence: CDR1 MNHEY, CDR2 SMNVEV (reference sequence). The CDR3 nucleotides are TGTGCCAGCAGTTTAGGGTGGGCCCAGCCCCAGCATTTT. As protein: CASSLGWAQPQHF.

The chain recombines TRBV19 with TRBJ2-1; 8 bases are shared with TRBD2. The CDR3 totals 16 residues. J lost 2 bases, V lost 2 bases, and 5 bases had no gene match. Germline V gene data show CDR1 as LNHDA and CDR2 as SQIVND (reference sequence). CDR3 loop: CASSIRAGGTYNEQFF. DNA of the CDR3: TGTGCCAGTAGTATAAGGGCGGGAGGTACCTACAATGAGCAGTTCTTC.

This chain connects TRBV10-3 to TRBJ2-7; D gene uncertain. V was shortened by 6 bases and J by 1 base, with 7 bases between the two germline ends. CDR1 is ENHRY, CDR2 SYGVKD, per germline. This CDR3 contains 12 residues. The CDR3 spells CAIRSQSYEQYF. In nucleotides, the CDR3 is TGTGCCATCAGGTCTCAGTCCTACGAGCAGTACTTC.

The CDR3 reads CASSGGRGGQETQYF. DNA for the CDR3: TGTGCCAGCAGTGGAGGTAGGGGGGGACAAGAGACCCAGTACTTC. The genes are TRBV2 and TRBJ2-5, with TRBD2 as a possible D gene (7 bases). Germline lookup yields CDR1 SNHLY and CDR2 FYNNEI. The CDR3 has 15 residues. V was shortened by 4 bases and J by 2 bases, with 14 bases between the two germline ends.

V usage is TRBV6-2 or TRBV6-3 and J usage is TRBJ2-1, with a possible D match to TRBD2 (7 bases). With 6 bases removed from V and 7 bases from J, the gap between germline ends came to 16 bases. Per germline, CDR1 MNHEY and CDR2 SVGEGT. This CDR3 region has 14 residues. The CDR3, as DNA: TGTGCCAGCAGCGACTGGGAGGGGGTAAATGAGCAGTTCTTC. This gives the protein CASSDWEGVNEQFF.

The chain recombines TRBV10-3 with TRBJ2-5; 10 nucleotides align to TRBD2. The CDR3 runs 16 residues. Germline CDR1 is ENHRY and CDR2 is SYGVKD. The junction had 9 bases not matched to a gene; V was cut back by 6 bases and J by 2 bases. Here the CDR3 reads CAISTGTSVLQETQYF. In DNA, the CDR3 is TGTGCCATCAGCACCGGGACTAGCGTATTACAAGAGACCCAGTACTTC.

The chain links TRBV29-1 to TRBJ2-7; 7 bases map to TRBD1. Per germline, CDR1 SQVTM and CDR2 ANQGSEA. V was pared by 2 bases and J by 0 bases, with 4 bases of the junction left unmatched. The CDR3 is 14 residues long. The DNA for the CDR3 is TGCAGCGTTGAAACCGGGACAGCCTCCTACGAGCAGTACTTC. This sequence encodes CSVETGTASYEQYF.

This clone was picked up one time. The chain has TRBV6-2 or TRBV6-3 and TRBJ2-1; TRBD2 agrees at 9 bases. CDR3 length: 16 residues. Trimming cost V 5 bases and J 6 bases; bases outside gene matches: 11. Germline V gene sequence: CDR1 MNHEY, CDR2 SVGEGT. The CDR3 bases are TGTGCCAGCAGTGCCCAATTTAGCGGGAGTATCAATGAGCAGTTCTTC. Protein: CASSAQFSGSINEQFF.

The chain uses TRBV9 and TRBJ2-2; D may be TRBD2 (5 bases). V lost 4 bases to trimming and J lost 3 bases, with 16 bases between them. The CDR3 has 16 amino acids. Germline-derived CDR1 and CDR2 are SGDLS and YYNGEE. CDR3 coding DNA: TGTGCCAGCAGCCAAGTACGAGGGCACGACACCGGGGAGCTGTTTTTT. It yields the protein CASSQVRGHDTGELFF. Full variable domain (rest looked up from reference TRBV9 and TRBJ2-2): DSGVTQTPKHLITATGQRVTLRCSPRSGDLSVYWYQQSLDQGLQFLIQYYNGEERAKGNILERFSAQQFPDLHSELNLSSLELGDSALYFCASSQVRGHDTGELFFGEGSRLTVL.

This chain links TRBV13 with TRBJ2-7; TRBD1 agrees at 9 bases. The germline V gene encodes CDR1 PRHDT and CDR2 FYEKMQ (reference sequence). Trimming at V came to 5 bases and at J to 5 bases, leaving 13 bases not matched to a gene. The CDR3 has 16 residues. The CDR3 reads CASSRDRAYGVHEQYF. The DNA for the CDR3 is TGTGCCAGCAGCCGGGACAGGGCATACGGTGTCCACGAGCAGTACTTC. The full variable domain, with the rest looked up from reference TRBV13 and TRBJ2-7, is AAGVIQSPRHLIKEKRETATLKCYPIPRHDTVYWYQQGPGQDPQFLISFYEKMQSDKGSIPDRFSAQQFSDYHSELNMSSLELGDSALYFCASSRDRAYGVHEQYFGPGTRLTVT.

The chain joins TRBV28 to TRBJ2-7; the D gene is possibly TRBD2 (6 bases). The CDR3 covers 13 residues. Trimming left V 4 bases short and J 9 bases short, with 16 bases between. Germline CDR1 reads MDHEN; CDR2 reads SYDVKM. The CDR3 protein is CASSSPRRGGQYF. In DNA form, the CDR3 reads TGTGCCAGCAGTTCCCCCAGGCGGGGCGGGCAGTACTTC. Variable domain in full (rest from reference TRBV28 and TRBJ2-7): DVKVTQSSRYLVKRTGEKVFLECVQDMDHENMFWYRQDPGLGLRLIYFSYDVKMKEKGDIPEGYSVSREKKERFSLILESASTNQTSMYLCASSSPRRGGQYFGPGTRLTVT.